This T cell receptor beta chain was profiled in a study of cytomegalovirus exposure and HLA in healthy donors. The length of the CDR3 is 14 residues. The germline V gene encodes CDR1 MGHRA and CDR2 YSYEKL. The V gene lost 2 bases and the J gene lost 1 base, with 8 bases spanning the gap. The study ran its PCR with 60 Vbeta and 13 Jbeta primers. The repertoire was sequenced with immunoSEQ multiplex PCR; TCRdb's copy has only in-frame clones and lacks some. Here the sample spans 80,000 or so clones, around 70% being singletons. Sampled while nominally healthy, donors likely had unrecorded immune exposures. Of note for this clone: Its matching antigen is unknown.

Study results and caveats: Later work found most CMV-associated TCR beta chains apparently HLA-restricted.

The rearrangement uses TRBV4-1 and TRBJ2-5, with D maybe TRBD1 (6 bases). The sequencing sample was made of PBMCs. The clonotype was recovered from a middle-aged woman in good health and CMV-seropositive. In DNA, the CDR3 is TGCGCCAGCAGCCAATTACAGGGCCAAGAGACCCAGTACTTC. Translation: CASSQLQGQETQYF.